These T cell receptor beta chains were read from a single sample in a study of OX40 agonist ivuxolimab in advanced cancers. Libraries were prepared by immunoSEQ multiplex PCR; TCRdb keeps only in-frame clonotypes and omits some of them. The table lists over 60,000 clones, approximately 90% of them singletons, with around 0.4% in the top ten. The sample consisted of CD4+ or CD8+ T cells sorted from blood, taken in a trial of the OX40 agonist ivuxolimab. The receptor source for this set is an adult with an advanced solid tumor such as melanoma, head and neck, liver or kidney cancer. Each CDR3 is given with its conserved first and last residue. A D gene is named only where the DNA matches it firmly. Only part of the rows carry a size: once, few, many, or a class if the clone is expanded.

clone_size	cdr3_length	d_call	j_call	v_call	cdr3_aa	cdr3_nt
NA	13	NA	TRBJ1-6	TRBV28	CASSSRIDSPLHF	TGTGCCAGCAGTTCTAGGATTGATTCACCCCTCCACTTT
few	16	NA	TRBJ2-2	TRBV7-2	CASSPMVGASGGELFF	TGTGCCAGCAGCCCAATGGTGGGGGCCTCGGGCGGGGAGCTGTTTTTT
NA	16	NA	TRBJ2-1	TRBV9	CASSVAEGGSYNEQFF	TGTGCCAGCAGCGTAGCCGAGGGGGGTTCCTACAATGAGCAGTTCTTC
NA	15	TRBD1	TRBJ2-7	TRBV15	CATSSRTGGYNEQYF	TGTGCCACCAGCAGTCGGACAGGGGGCTATAACGAGCAGTACTTC
NA	15	NA	TRBJ2-2	TRBV19	CASRGTQANTGELFF	TGTGCCAGTAGGGGGACACAAGCGAACACCGGGGAGCTGTTTTTT
NA	16	NA	TRBJ2-1	TRBV9	CASSVAPSSGNNEQFF	TGTGCCAGCAGCGTAGCACCTAGCTCCGGCAACAATGAGCAGTTCTTC
NA	16	NA	TRBJ2-3	TRBV7-7	CASSLGTTHSTDTQYF	TGTGCCAGCAGCTTAGGGACAACCCATAGCACAGATACGCAGTATTTT
NA	13	TRBD1	TRBJ1-4	TRBV27	CASSLVRGQKLFF	TGTGCCAGCAGTTTAGTCAGGGGGCAAAAACTGTTTTTT
NA	15	TRBD1	TRBJ2-2	TRBV2	CASRQTGANTGELFF	TGTGCCAGCAGGCAGACAGGGGCGAACACCGGGGAGCTGTTTTTT
NA	14	NA	TRBJ2-1	TRBV7-6	CASSLSLAANEQFF	TGTGCCAGCAGCTTATCACTAGCAGCCAATGAGCAGTTCTTC
NA	14	TRBD2	TRBJ2-7	TRBV10-3	CAISEGSGVYEQYF	TGTGCCATCAGTGAGGGTAGCGGGGTTTACGAGCAGTACTTC
NA	13	TRBD1	TRBJ2-5	TRBV15	CATSGRGLETQYF	TGTGCGACCTCGGGCAGGGGGTTAGAGACCCAGTACTTC
NA	15	TRBD2	TRBJ2-1	TRBV14	CASSLTSGINNEQFF	TGTGCCAGCAGCCTAACTAGCGGGATAAACAATGAGCAGTTCTTC
NA	14	TRBD1	TRBJ1-2	TRBV11-2	CASSSGGTAYGYTF	TGTGCCAGCAGCTCAGGGGGGACAGCCTATGGCTACACCTTC
NA	16	TRBD1	TRBJ1-2	TRBV5-1	CASSPGSLAGGYGYTF	TGCGCCAGCAGCCCGGGGAGTTTGGCAGGGGGCTATGGCTACACCTTC
NA	16	NA	TRBJ1-3	TRBV7-9	CASSLDGMGSGNTIYF	TGTGCCAGCAGCTTAGACGGTATGGGGTCTGGAAACACCATATATTTT
NA	16	NA	TRBJ1-5	TRBV6-5	CASSYSRDGANQPQHF	TGTGCCAGCAGTTACTCTCGAGACGGCGCCAATCAGCCCCAGCATTTT
NA	15	TRBD2	TRBJ2-7	TRBV18	CASSSRLAGAYEQYF	TGTGCCAGCTCATCCCGACTAGCGGGGGCCTACGAGCAGTACTTC
NA	12	NA	TRBJ2-7	TRBV25-1	CASSRLDYEQYF	TGTGCCAGCAGTAGGCTAGACTACGAGCAGTACTTC
NA	13	NA	TRBJ1-1	TRBV11-3	CASSSQPESEAFF	TGTGCCAGCAGCTCCCAACCGGAAAGTGAAGCTTTCTTT
NA	15	TRBD2	TRBJ2-1	TRBV2	CASRERDETYNEQFF	TGTGCCAGCAGAGAGCGGGATGAAACCTACAATGAGCAGTTCTTC
NA	15	NA	TRBJ1-2	TRBV18	CASSQAQRSPYGYTF	TGTGCCAGCTCACAAGCACAGCGGTCCCCCTATGGCTACACCTTC
NA	12	NA	TRBJ2-1	TRBV2	CASKPSYNEQFF	TGTGCCAGCAAGCCCTCCTACAATGAGCAGTTCTTC
NA	14	NA	TRBJ2-7	TRBV7-7	CASSPIGQSYEQYF	TGTGCCAGCAGCCCAATCGGACAGTCCTACGAGCAGTACTTC
NA	15	TRBD2	TRBJ2-1	TRBV28	CASSHLAGASNEQFF	TGTGCCAGCAGTCACCTAGCGGGAGCTAGCAATGAGCAGTTCTTC
NA	13	TRBD2	TRBJ2-7	TRBV10-3	CAIKPGLGYEQYF	TGTGCCATCAAACCGGGACTAGGCTACGAGCAGTACTTC
once	17	NA	TRBJ2-1	TRBV7-2	CASSSPGGRAAYNEQFF	TGTGCCAGCAGCTCCCCCGGGGGCAGAGCCGCCTACAATGAGCAGTTCTTC
NA	16	TRBD1	TRBJ1-1	TRBV5-1	CASSLRGTGVDTEAFF	TGCGCCAGCAGCTTGAGGGGGACAGGGGTGGACACTGAAGCTTTCTTT
NA	19	NA	TRBJ2-1	TRBV5-1	CASSLEGARLRGSYNEQFF	TGCGCCAGCAGCTTGGAAGGTGCAAGACTGAGGGGCTCCTACAATGAGCAGTTCTTC
few	16	TRBD1	TRBJ1-2	TRBV28	CASSFSGQGSYNGYTF	TGTGCCAGCAGTTTTTCGGGACAGGGGTCGTATAACGGCTACACCTTC
few	15	TRBD1	TRBJ2-2	TRBV10-1	CASSRDSANTGELFF	TGCGCCAGCAGCCGGGACAGCGCTAACACCGGGGAGCTGTTTTTT
NA	16	NA	TRBJ2-7	TRBV7-8	CASSLVGGWISSEQYF	TGTGCCAGCAGCTTAGTAGGGGGGTGGATATCATCGGAGCAGTACTTC
NA	16	NA	TRBJ1-4	TRBV7-2	CASSLRGLATNEKLFF	TGTGCCAGCAGCTTACGGGGCCTAGCAACTAATGAAAAACTGTTTTTT
NA	15	TRBD2	TRBJ2-3	TRBV19	CASSTSGRRADTQYF	TGTGCCAGTAGTACTAGCGGGAGGAGGGCAGATACGCAGTATTTT
NA	16	TRBD2	TRBJ2-7	TRBV7-2	CASSFSSGSGPYEQYF	TGTGCCAGCAGCTTTTCTAGCGGGAGCGGGCCCTACGAGCAGTACTTC
NA	17	NA	TRBJ2-6	TRBV9	CASSASASHSGANVLTF	TGTGCCAGCAGCGCATCGGCCTCTCACTCTGGGGCCAACGTCCTGACTTTC
NA	16	NA	TRBJ2-5	TRBV7-6	CASSLARVRNQETQYF	TGTGCCAGCAGCTTAGCCCGTGTCAGGAATCAAGAGACCCAGTACTTC
NA	13	NA	TRBJ2-5	TRBV6-5	CASSYSPGETQYF	TGTGCCAGCAGTTACTCTCCAGGGGAGACCCAGTACTTC
NA	15	NA	TRBJ2-2	TRBV5-1	CASSFGQLNTGELFF	TGCGCCAGCAGCTTCGGACAGCTGAACACCGGGGAGCTGTTTTTT
NA	13	NA	TRBJ2-2	TRBV4-1	CASSRGVTGELFF	TGCGCCAGCAGCCGGGGCGTAACCGGGGAGCTGTTTTTT
few	14	NA	TRBJ1-1	TRBV10-3	CAITPRPENTEAFF	TGTGCCATCACTCCAAGACCCGAGAACACTGAAGCTTTCTTT
NA	14	TRBD1	TRBJ2-7	TRBV10-1	CASSEGGSSYEQYF	TGCGCCAGCAGTGAAGGGGGCAGTTCCTACGAGCAGTACTTC
NA	14	NA	TRBJ1-5	TRBV6-5	CASSATGINQPQHF	TGTGCCAGCAGTGCAACAGGGATCAATCAGCCCCAGCATTTT
NA	16	NA	TRBJ2-7	TRBV5-6	CASSLEGGGSSYEQYF	TGTGCCAGCAGCTTGGAAGGTGGGGGGTCCTCCTACGAGCAGTACTTC
once	14	TRBD1	TRBJ1-2	TRBV6-1	CASSGGQGAYGYTF	TGTGCCAGCAGTGGGGGACAGGGAGCCTACGGCTACACCTTC
NA	16	NA	TRBJ2-5	TRBV5-1	CASSHSGQPSQETQYF	TGCGCCAGCAGCCATTCTGGACAGCCGAGCCAAGAGACCCAGTACTTC
NA	15	NA	TRBJ2-1	TRBV7-2	CASSPVGTKAGEQFF	TGTGCCAGCAGCCCGGTGGGGACGAAGGCGGGTGAGCAGTTCTTC
NA	13	TRBD1	TRBJ2-2	TRBV10-3	CASIRGQMGELFF	TGTGCCTCCATAAGGGGGCAAATGGGGGAGCTGTTTTTT
once	14	NA	TRBJ2-1	TRBV27	CASSLGGTNNEQFF	TGTGCCAGCAGTTTAGGCGGGACGAACAATGAGCAGTTCTTC
NA	15	TRBD1	TRBJ2-1	TRBV6-5	CASILAGTGAGEQFF	TGTGCCAGCATCCTAGCAGGGACAGGGGCCGGTGAGCAGTTCTTC
NA	13	NA	TRBJ2-7	TRBV5-6	CASSLARLNEQYF	TGTGCCAGCAGCTTGGCCAGGCTAAACGAGCAGTACTTC